The 17 T cell receptor beta chains below all came from one sample that was sequenced in a study of blood T cell repertoires in COVID-19. Generated by immunoSEQ multiplex PCR, the TCRdb table keeps only in-frame clones and is missing some. In the table there are hundreds of thousands of clones, roughly 80% of which are singletons. Sequencing was carried out using PBMCs or T cells enriched from blood (not recorded which). These receptors all stem from a woman aged 50 to 60 who had been exposed to COVID-19.

The J gene is TRBJ1-6, the V gene TRBV12-5; D may be TRBD1 (5 bases). The germline gives CDR1 LGHNT, CDR2 FRNRAP. The CDR3 has 15 amino acids. Trimming pared 0 bases from V and 9 bases from J, leaving 12 bases between. CDR3 DNA sequence: TGTGCTAGTGGTTTGGTTACGGGGGGGGGTTCACCCCTCCACTTT. Its protein product is CASGLVTGGGSPLHF.

The rearrangement joins TRBV9 to TRBJ1-3, with 7 bases fitting TRBD1. The V gene's germline CDR1 is SGDLS and CDR2 YYNGEE. The CDR3 sequence is 16 residues long. Trimming at V came to 0 bases and at J to 1 base, leaving 4 bases not matched to a gene. The CDR3 nucleotides read TGTGCCAGCAGCGTAGACCACAGGGGATCTGGAAACACCATATATTTT. Its translation: CASSVDHRGSGNTIYF.

This chain connects TRBV11-2 to TRBJ1-2; 7 nucleotides align to TRBD1. This CDR3 contains 16 residues. J lost 8 bases, V lost 5 bases, and 17 bases had no gene match. Germline loops: CDR1 SGHAT, CDR2 FQNNGV. CDR3 DNA: TGTGCCAGCAGCCCAGAGGCAGGGGGTACCCTTCGGGGCTACACCTTC. Protein sequence: CASSPEAGGTLRGYTF.

The genes are TRBV12-3 or TRBV12-4 and TRBJ1-5, with a weak D call TRBD1 (6 bases). The CDR3 contains 12 residues. Trimming left V 5 bases short and J 9 bases short, with 11 bases between. The CDR3, as DNA: TGTGCCAGCAGTCTAGGCAGGGGGCCCCAGCATTTT. Its protein is CASSLGRGPQHF.

V and J are TRBV5-4 and TRBJ1-4; 7 nucleotides line up with TRBD1. Germline CDR1 reads SGHNT; CDR2 reads YYREEE (reference sequence). Trimming at V came to 2 bases and at J to 5 bases, leaving 9 bases not matched to a gene. This CDR3 has 16 residues. CDR3 amino acids: CASSLSSRQGNEKLFF. The CDR3 coding sequence is TGTGCCAGCAGCTTAAGTTCGAGACAGGGAAATGAAAAACTGTTTTTT.

Here the CDR3 reads CASSREGGSGNTIYF. In nucleotides, the CDR3 is TGCGCCAGCAGTCGGGAAGGGGGTTCTGGAAACACCATATATTTT. The chain uses TRBV23-1 and TRBJ1-3, with D perhaps TRBD1 (6 bases). TRBV23-1 is placed among ORFs of uncertain function. The CDR3 is 15 amino acids. Trimming stripped 4 bases from V and 1 base from J, with 11 bases between.

This clone has only a few counts. The chain has TRBV9 and TRBJ1-3; 7 bases align to TRBD1. This CDR3 spans 16 amino acids. From germline, CDR1 is SGDLS and CDR2 YYNGEE. V trimming: 4 bases; J trimming: 3 bases; junction bases outside the gene matches: 10. CDR3 amino acids: CASSTRQGSGGNTIYF. The CDR3 DNA reads as TGTGCCAGCAGCACACGACAGGGTTCGGGTGGAAACACCATATATTTT.

The chain employs TRBV6-2 or TRBV6-3 and TRBJ1-2; D might be TRBD1 (6 bases). CDR3 length: 15 residues. Per germline, CDR1 MNHEY and CDR2 SVGEGT. V was trimmed by 6 bases and J by 6 bases, leaving 20 bases between them. The CDR3 DNA reads TGTGCCAGCAGCCGCCCCCCGACAGGTCCCAATGGCTACACCTTC. Translating gives CASSRPPTGPNGYTF.

The chain recombines TRBV10-2 with TRBJ1-2; the D gene is possibly TRBD1 (6 bases). Germline V lookup: CDR1 WSHSY, CDR2 SAAADI. The CDR3 consists of 14 residues. Trimming cost V 7 bases and J 7 bases, with 19 bases left between them. The CDR3 protein is CASTADSTLGGYTF. As DNA, the CDR3 is TGCGCCAGCACCGCGGACAGCACACTTGGTGGCTACACCTTC.

The DNA of the CDR3 is TGTGCCAGCAGCCCCCCGGACAGGGGAAACTATGGCTACACCTTC. Its protein product is CASSPPDRGNYGYTF. The chain uses TRBV4-2 and TRBJ1-2; 9 bases align to TRBD1. Trimming at V came to 4 bases and at J to 2 bases, leaving 5 bases not matched to a gene. CDR1 is LGHNA, CDR2 YNFKEQ, per germline. This CDR3 comprises 15 residues.

V usage is TRBV19 and J usage is TRBJ1-1; D remains unclear. The length of the CDR3 is 12 residues. The V gene's germline CDR1 is LNHDA and CDR2 SQIVND (reference sequence). Trimming cost V 9 bases and J 4 bases, with 12 bases left between them. The CDR3 reads CASRRSGTEAFF. The CDR3 DNA follows: TGTGCCAGCCGGCGGTCCGGCACTGAAGCTTTCTTT.

This chain links TRBV5-6 with TRBJ1-6; D might be TRBD1 (5 bases). The V end lost 2 bases, the J end lost 9 bases, and 12 bases lay between the germline ends. Germline loops: CDR1 SGHDT, CDR2 YYEEEE. This CDR3 spans 14 amino acids. Here the CDR3 reads CASSFTGAGSPLHF. The CDR3 DNA reads TGTGCCAGCAGCTTTACAGGAGCGGGTTCACCCCTCCACTTT.

The rearrangement uses TRBV28 and TRBJ2-2, with a tentative D call TRBD1 (6 bases). This CDR3 spans 13 amino acids. V lost 8 bases and J lost 7, with 14 bases in between. Germline V gene lookup returns CDR1 MDHEN and CDR2 SYDVKM. In nucleotides, the CDR3 is TGTGCCAGCGGAGTACAGGGTATCGGGGAGCTGTTTTTT. This encodes CASGVQGIGELFF.

This clone was detected a few times. The chain links TRBV12-3 or TRBV12-4 to TRBJ1-2; unclear D gene. There are 13 residues in the CDR3. The V and J ends lost 5 bases and 5 bases respectively, with 12 bases between them. This chain's CDR3 is CASSPRQRYGYTF. The CDR3 DNA follows: TGTGCCAGCAGTCCCCGACAAAGATATGGCTACACCTTC.

The table lists this clone with a few counts. The genes are TRBV5-4 and TRBJ1-2, with 7 nucleotides matching TRBD1. CDR3 length: 15 amino acids. In germline, CDR1 is SGHNT, CDR2 YYREEE (reference sequence). The J segment lost 5 bases and the V segment lost 3 bases, leaving 10 bases of the junction unmatched. The DNA of the CDR3 is TGTGCCAGCAGCTCAGGGGGACCCGAAACGTATGGCTACACCTTC. As protein: CASSSGGPETYGYTF.

V gene TRBV7-2 combines with J gene TRBJ1-4, with 9 bases aligning to TRBD1. From germline, CDR1 is SGHTA and CDR2 FQGNSA. This CDR3 has 14 amino acids. The ends lost 7 bases at V and 12 bases at J; junction bases unmatched: 12. The CDR3 spells CASIETGGTTQLFF. The CDR3 nucleotides read TGTGCCAGCATCGAGACAGGGGGGACGACCCAACTGTTTTTT. Drawing the rest from reference TRBV7-2 and TRBJ1-4, the complete variable domain is GAGVSQSPSNKVTEKGKDVELRCDPISGHTALYWYRQSLGQGLEFLIYFQGNSAPDKSGLPSDRFSAERTGGSVSTLTIQRTQQEDSAVYLCASIETGGTTQLFFGSGTQLSVL.

This clone occurred a few times. The rearrangement joins TRBV30 to TRBJ1-3; no reliable D call. Trimming removed 0 bases from V and 5 bases from J, with 11 bases in between. The CDR3 extends over 14 amino acids. Per the germline V gene, CDR1 is GTSNPN and CDR2 is SVGIG (reference sequence). In DNA form, the CDR3 reads TGTGCCTGGAGTGTAAAAAGCGCCAGAAACACCATATATTTT. It codes for CAWSVKSARNTIYF.